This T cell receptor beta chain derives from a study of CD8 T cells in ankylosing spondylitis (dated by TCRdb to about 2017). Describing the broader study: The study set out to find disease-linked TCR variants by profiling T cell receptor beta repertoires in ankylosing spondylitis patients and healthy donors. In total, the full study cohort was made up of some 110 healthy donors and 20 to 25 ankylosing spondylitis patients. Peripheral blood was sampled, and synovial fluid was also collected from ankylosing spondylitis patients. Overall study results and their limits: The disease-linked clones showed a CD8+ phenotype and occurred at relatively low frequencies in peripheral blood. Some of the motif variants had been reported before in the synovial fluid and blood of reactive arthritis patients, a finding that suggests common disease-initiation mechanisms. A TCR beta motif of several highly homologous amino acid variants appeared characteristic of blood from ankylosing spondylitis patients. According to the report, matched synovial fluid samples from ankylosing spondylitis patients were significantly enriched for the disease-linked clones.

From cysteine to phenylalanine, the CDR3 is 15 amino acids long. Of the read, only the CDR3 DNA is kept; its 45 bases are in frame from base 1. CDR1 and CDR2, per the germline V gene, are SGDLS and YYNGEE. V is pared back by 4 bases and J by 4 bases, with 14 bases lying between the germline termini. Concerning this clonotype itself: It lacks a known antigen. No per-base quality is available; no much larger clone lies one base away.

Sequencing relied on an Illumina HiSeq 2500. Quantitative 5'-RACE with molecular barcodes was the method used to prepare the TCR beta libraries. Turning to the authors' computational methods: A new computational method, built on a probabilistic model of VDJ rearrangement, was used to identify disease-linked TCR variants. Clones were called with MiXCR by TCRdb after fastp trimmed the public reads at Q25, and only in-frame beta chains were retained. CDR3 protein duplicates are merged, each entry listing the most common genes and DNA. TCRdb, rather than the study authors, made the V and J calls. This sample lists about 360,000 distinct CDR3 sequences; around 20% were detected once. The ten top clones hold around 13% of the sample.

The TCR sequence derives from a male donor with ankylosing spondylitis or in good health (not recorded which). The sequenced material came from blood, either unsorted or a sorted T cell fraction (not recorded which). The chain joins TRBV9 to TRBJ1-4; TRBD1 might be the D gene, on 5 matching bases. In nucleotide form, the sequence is TGTGCCAGCAGCCCTATGGGGGGAATTAATGAAAAACTGTTTTTT. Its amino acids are CASSPMGGINEKLFF.